This T cell receptor (beta chain) was sequenced for a study of T-cell reconstitution after alpha-beta-depleted transplantation in children. This clonotype was recorded a few times. CDR3 length equals 16 residues. Trimming pared 2 bases from V and 1 base from J, leaving 14 bases between. From germline, CDR1 is KGHSH and CDR2 LQKENI. The authors prepared the TCRbeta library with unique molecular identifiers. TCRdb re-analysed the PCR reads in MiXCR, keeping a single row per CDR3 protein. In the table there are 200,000 to 300,000 distinct CDR3 sequences, around 13% of which are singletons. This chain connects TRBV18 to TRBJ1-1, with D uncertain. The sample in question was PBMCs from the stem cell graft donor, obtained from the stem cell graft. The sequence was obtained from a human donor who donated a stem cell graft to a child with acute lymphoblastic leukemia. The CDR3 loop is CASSPVPALGNTEAFF. The CDR3 DNA reads TGTGCCAGCTCACCAGTTCCGGCTCTTGGGAACACTGAAGCTTTCTTT.